The entry below describes one T cell receptor beta chain. The antigen remains unidentified. This CDR3 spans 15 amino acids. Germline-derived CDR1 and CDR2 are SGHKS and YYEKEE (reference sequence). V was trimmed by 0 bases and J by 0 bases, leaving 10 bases between them. Primers used in a second PCR of about 6 to 12 cycles were a sample-barcoded 5' primer and a J-beta primer mix. TCRdb re-derived calls from the 5' RACE reads in MiXCR, one entry per CDR3 protein. The data hold 1.5 million to 2 million distinct CDR3 sequences, with about 39% observed a single time. These data are taken from a study of blood T cells in healthy people across ages. Study outcomes and limitations: Donors of long life had a larger count of naive CD4+ cells and greater diversity than aged donors. Across the age range, TCR beta diversity per million T cells fell in a roughly linear way.

The specimen was blood. The sequence derives from a human donor in good health. This chain links TRBV5-5 with TRBJ2-7; the D is unclear. The CDR3 region is CASSLGSHFSYEQYF. The CDR3 nucleotides read TGTGCCAGCAGCTTGGGTAGTCATTTCTCCTACGAGCAGTACTTC.